The source of this T cell receptor beta chain is a study of Tregs in tolerant kidney transplant recipients. Study results and caveats: Expanding Tregs on activated donor B cells appeared to best identify donor-specific TCRbeta clones. Changing PCR primers prevented nucleotide comparison between some patients' samples.

For this clone: No antigen is known for it.

Germline trimming cut 3 bases from V and 4 bases from J; bases unmatched to any gene: 2. This CDR3 has 14 residues. CDR1 is MGHRA, CDR2 YSYEKL, per germline. Mixed chimerism was transient after nonmyeloablative marrow transplants from related graft donors. The table came from immunoSEQ multiplex PCR; TCRdb's copy has only in-frame clones and leaves some out. Of 65,000 to 85,000 clones detected, about 91% appear once; the ten largest clones hold roughly 1.5%. Sequenced material: CD4+ T cells from blood (PBMCs), taken 24 months after the transplant. This clonotype was obtained from a human patient who received a combined kidney and bone marrow transplant. Some T cells may be supplied by the graft donor. The V and J genes are TRBV4-1 and TRBJ1-1; 10 nucleotides line up with TRBD1. This CDR3 reads CASSQGTGATEAFF. CDR3 coding DNA: TGCGCCAGCAGCCAGGGGACAGGGGCCACTGAAGCTTTCTTT.